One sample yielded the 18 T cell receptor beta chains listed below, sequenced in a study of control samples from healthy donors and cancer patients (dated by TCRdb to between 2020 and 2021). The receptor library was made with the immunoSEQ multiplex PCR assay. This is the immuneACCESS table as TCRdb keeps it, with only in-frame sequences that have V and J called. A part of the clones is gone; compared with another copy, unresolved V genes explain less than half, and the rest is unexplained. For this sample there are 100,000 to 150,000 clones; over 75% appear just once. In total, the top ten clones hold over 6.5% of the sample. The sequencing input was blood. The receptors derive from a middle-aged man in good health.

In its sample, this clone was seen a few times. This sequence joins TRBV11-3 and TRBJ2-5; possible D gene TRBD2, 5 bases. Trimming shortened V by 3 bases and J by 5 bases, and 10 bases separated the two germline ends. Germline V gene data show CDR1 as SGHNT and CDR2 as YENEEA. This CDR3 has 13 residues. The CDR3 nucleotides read TGTGCCAGCAGCTTGGAAGGAGGCGAGACCCAGTACTTC. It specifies CASSLEGGETQYF.

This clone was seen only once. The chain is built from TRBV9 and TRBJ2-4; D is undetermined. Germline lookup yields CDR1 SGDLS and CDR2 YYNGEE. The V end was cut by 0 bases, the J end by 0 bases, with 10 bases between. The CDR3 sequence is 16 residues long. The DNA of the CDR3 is TGTGCCAGCAGCGTAGGGCCCTCGATAGCCAAAAACATTCAGTACTTC. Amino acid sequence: CASSVGPSIAKNIQYF.

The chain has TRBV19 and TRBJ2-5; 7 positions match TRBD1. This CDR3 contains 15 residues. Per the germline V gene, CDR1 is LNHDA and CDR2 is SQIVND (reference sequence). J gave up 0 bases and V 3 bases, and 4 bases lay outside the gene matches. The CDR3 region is CASSITGANQETQYF. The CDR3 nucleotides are TGTGCCAGTAGTATCACAGGGGCCAACCAAGAGACCCAGTACTTC.

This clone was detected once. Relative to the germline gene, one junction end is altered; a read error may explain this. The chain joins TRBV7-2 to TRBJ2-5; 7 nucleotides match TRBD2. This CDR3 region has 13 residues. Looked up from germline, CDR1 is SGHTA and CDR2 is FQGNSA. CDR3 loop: CASSLAEGETQYF. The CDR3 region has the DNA TGTGCCAGCAGCCTAGCGGAGGGGGAGACCCAGTACTTC.

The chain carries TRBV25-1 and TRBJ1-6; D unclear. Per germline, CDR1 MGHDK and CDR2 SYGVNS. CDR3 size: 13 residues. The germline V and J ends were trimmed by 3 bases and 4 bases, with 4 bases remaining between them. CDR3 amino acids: CASSEQYNSPLHF. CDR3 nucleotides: TGTGCCAGCAGTGAGCAGTATAATTCACCCCTCCACTTT.

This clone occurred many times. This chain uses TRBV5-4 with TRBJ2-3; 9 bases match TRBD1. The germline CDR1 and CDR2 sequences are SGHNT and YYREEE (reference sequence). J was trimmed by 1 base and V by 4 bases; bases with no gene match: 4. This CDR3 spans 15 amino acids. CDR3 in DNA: TGTGCCAGCAGCGCCCGGGACAGGGGCACAGATACGCAGTATTTT. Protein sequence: CASSARDRGTDTQYF.

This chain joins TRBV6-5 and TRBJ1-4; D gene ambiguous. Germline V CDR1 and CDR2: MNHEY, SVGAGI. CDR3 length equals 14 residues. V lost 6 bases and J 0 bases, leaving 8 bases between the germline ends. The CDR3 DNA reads TGTGCCAGCAGCAACTTTGCAACTAATGAAAAACTGTTTTTT. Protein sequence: CASSNFATNEKLFF.

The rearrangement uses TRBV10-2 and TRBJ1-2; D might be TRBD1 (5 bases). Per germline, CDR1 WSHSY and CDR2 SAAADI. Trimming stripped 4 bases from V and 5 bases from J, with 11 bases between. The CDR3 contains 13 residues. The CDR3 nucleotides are TGCGCCAGCAGTGCGGAGGGGAGATATGGCTACACCTTC. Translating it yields CASSAEGRYGYTF.

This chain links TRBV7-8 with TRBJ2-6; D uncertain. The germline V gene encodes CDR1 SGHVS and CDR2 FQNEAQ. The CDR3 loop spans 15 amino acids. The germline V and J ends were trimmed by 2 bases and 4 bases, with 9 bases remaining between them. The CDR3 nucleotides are TGTGCCAGCAGCTTAAGAGATACAGGGGCCAACGTCCTGACTTTC. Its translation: CASSLRDTGANVLTF.

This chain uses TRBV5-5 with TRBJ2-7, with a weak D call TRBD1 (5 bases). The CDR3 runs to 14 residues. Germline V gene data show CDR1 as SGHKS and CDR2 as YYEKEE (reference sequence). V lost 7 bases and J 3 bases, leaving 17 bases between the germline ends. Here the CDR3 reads CASGRETVIYEQYF. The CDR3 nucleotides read TGTGCCAGCGGACGAGAGACAGTCATCTACGAGCAGTACTTC.

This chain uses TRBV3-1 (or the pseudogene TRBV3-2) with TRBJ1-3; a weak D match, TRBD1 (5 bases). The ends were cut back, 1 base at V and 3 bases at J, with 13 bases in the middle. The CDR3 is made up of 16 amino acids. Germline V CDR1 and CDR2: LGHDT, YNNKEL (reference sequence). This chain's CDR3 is CASSQGSRVSGNTIYF. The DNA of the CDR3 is TGTGCCAGCAGCCAAGGCAGCAGGGTTAGTGGAAACACCATATATTTT.

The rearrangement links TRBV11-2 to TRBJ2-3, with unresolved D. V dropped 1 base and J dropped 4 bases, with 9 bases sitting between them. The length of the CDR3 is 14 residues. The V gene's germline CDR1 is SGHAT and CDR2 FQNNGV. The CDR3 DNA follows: TGTGCCAGCAGCTTAGCCGGGTTTTCAGATACGCAGTATTTT. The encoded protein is CASSLAGFSDTQYF.

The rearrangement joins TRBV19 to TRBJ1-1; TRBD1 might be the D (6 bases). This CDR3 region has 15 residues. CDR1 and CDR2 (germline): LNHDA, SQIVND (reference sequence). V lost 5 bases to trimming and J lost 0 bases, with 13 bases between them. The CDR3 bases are TGTGCCAGTAGTTCAACCAGGGGCATGAACACTGAAGCTTTCTTT. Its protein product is CASSSTRGMNTEAFF.

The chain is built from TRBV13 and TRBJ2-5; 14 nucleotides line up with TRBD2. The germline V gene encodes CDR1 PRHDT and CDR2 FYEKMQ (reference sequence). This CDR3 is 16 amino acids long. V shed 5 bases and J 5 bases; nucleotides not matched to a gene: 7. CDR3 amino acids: CASSLSGLAGVETQYF. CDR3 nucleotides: TGTGCCAGCAGCCTCTCGGGACTAGCGGGGGTTGAGACCCAGTACTTC.

For the CDR3, the DNA is TGCGCCAGCAGCCAAACCACGGAAGATACGCAGTATTTT. The encoded protein is CASSQTTEDTQYF. This chain joins TRBV4-3 and TRBJ2-3; D is ambiguous. Germline loops: CDR1 LGHNA, CDR2 YSLEER. CDR3 length: 13 amino acids. Trimming took off 2 bases at V and 5 bases at J, with 8 bases between the two ends.

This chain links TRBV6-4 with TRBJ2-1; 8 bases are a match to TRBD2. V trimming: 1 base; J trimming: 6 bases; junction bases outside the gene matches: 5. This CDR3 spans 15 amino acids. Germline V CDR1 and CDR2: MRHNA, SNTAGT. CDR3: CASSDFAGGRNEQFF. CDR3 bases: TGTGCCAGCAGTGACTTTGCGGGGGGCCGCAATGAGCAGTTCTTC.

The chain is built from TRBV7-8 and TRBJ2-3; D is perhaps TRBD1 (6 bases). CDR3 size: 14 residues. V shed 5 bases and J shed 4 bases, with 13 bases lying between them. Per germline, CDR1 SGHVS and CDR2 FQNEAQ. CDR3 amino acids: CASSHGTFPDTQYF. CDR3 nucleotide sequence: TGTGCCAGCAGCCACGGGACATTCCCAGATACGCAGTATTTT.

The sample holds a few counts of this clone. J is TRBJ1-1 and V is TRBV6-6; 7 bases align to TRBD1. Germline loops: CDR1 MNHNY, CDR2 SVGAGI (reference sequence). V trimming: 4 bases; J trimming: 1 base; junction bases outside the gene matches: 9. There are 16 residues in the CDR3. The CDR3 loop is CASSSRDRRRNTEAFF. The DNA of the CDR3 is TGTGCCAGCAGTTCCCGGGACAGAAGGCGGAACACTGAAGCTTTCTTT.